This is a list of T cell receptor beta chains from one sample in a study of cytomegalovirus exposure and HLA in healthy donors. Measured with immunoSEQ multiplex PCR; TCRdb has only the in-frame clones, and not every one. This repertoire shows 200,000 to 250,000 clones, less than 90% found once; its top ten account for about 6%. The source material was PBMCs. The receptor source for this set is a woman aged 18-29 years in good health and CMV-seronegative. The CDR3 runs from the conserved cysteine through the conserved F or W. Part of the rows lack a size; the others show once, few, many or a class for expanded clones.

abundance	v_gene	j_gene	CDR3aa
-	TRBV13	TRBJ2-5	CASSGQGSETQYF
-	TRBV2	TRBJ1-5	CASTRRGTSNQPQHF
-	TRBV6-1	TRBJ1-5	CASSAPGRWGNQPQHF
once	TRBV6-1	TRBJ2-2	CASGGRTASGLFF
few	TRBV5-1	TRBJ2-3	CASSLGGPEDTQYF
-	TRBV28	TRBJ2-7	CASSSRDRGYYEQYF
-	TRBV27	TRBJ2-5	CASSFQGRETQYF
-	TRBV5-1	TRBJ2-2	CASSFEGTGELFF
-	TRBV13	TRBJ2-2	CASSSEGARGAELFF
-	TRBV25-1	TRBJ2-7	CASSLTRGRGLYEQYF
-	TRBV5-1	TRBJ1-1	CASSLARTGPNTEAFF
-	TRBV27	TRBJ1-1	CASRRQAWNTEAFF
few	TRBV14	TRBJ2-5	CASSQVPRATQYF
-	TRBV20-1	TRBJ2-1	CSAFGSNEQFF
-	TRBV6-6	TRBJ1-4	CASSYSSGATNEKLFF
-	TRBV30	TRBJ1-2	CAWSRDRGLDGYTF
-	TRBV30	TRBJ2-5	CAWRGQETQYF
few	TRBV2	TRBJ2-7	CASSAGEVAPAEQYF
-	TRBV30	TRBJ2-2	CAWIRATGELFF
-	TRBV2	TRBJ2-7	CASSPGTGFGYEQYF
-	TRBV7-2	TRBJ2-7	CASSFGTGSGEQYF
-	TRBV5-1	TRBJ2-7	CASSFTGTGDPYEQYF
-	TRBV27	TRBJ2-1	CASSARPTPSSGGPNEQFF
-	TRBV7-9	TRBJ1-2	CASSPGQAGYGYTF
-	TRBV4-1	TRBJ1-3	CASSRQGIVLRGNTIYF
-	TRBV27	TRBJ2-2	CASSPLLGGRPGELFF
-	TRBV25-1	TRBJ1-2	CASSRDRSYGYTF
-	TRBV9	TRBJ1-1	CASSVHLNTEAFF
once	TRBV9	TRBJ1-6	CASSVGSYNSPLHF
once	TRBV28	TRBJ2-7	CASSLSGKGARYEQYF
few	TRBV29-1	TRBJ2-2	CSVQAGLAAAGELFF
-	TRBV6-1	TRBJ2-7	CASSVSGGLAGGTSYEQYF
medium-sized	TRBV12-2	TRBJ1-5	CASRPVTGRTDQPQHF
-	TRBV6-6	TRBJ2-7	CASSYGNRGYEQYF
-	TRBV6-5	TRBJ1-2	CASSYRGRGSGYTF
few	TRBV7-8	TRBJ1-2	CASSPDRVTYGYTF
-	TRBV2	TRBJ1-1	CATAQEAEAFF
-	TRBV20-1	TRBJ2-5	CSAPTGETQYF
once	TRBV11-2	TRBJ2-1	CASSSGLAVYNEQFF
-	TRBV11-2	TRBJ2-5	CASSLGVFGGPEETQYF
-	TRBV5-1	TRBJ1-3	CASSPGTANSGNTIYF
-	TRBV4-1	TRBJ2-7	CASSPGLARSYEQYF
-	TRBV11-3	TRBJ2-1	CASSSSSSYNEQFF
-	TRBV6-5	TRBJ2-4	CASSTDRGAKNIQYF